This TCR beta chain was captured by sequencing in a study of blood T cell repertoires in COVID-19. Study-wide background: Researchers got acute and convalescent COVID-19 samples from the United States, Italy and Spain. The cDNA or gDNA used as material had been derived from T cells, B-cell-depleted T cells, or PBMCs.

Germline trimming cut 1 base from V and 5 bases from J; bases unmatched to any gene: 10. The CDR3 loop spans 17 amino acids. CDR1 is SGHNT, CDR2 YYREEE, per germline (reference sequence). Study processing details: Reference gene primer amplification gave estimated nucleated cell counts. TCRdb's copy holds only in-frame clones and misses some; the assay was immunoSEQ multiplex PCR. V and J calls plus clone size are reproduced from that table; the DNA served to infer D and trimming. Of under 8,000 clones in the sample, 80% to 85% were seen once. Sample: peripheral blood. The V and J genes are TRBV5-4 and TRBJ2-5; 11 nucleotides agree with TRBD2. This receptor was obtained from a human donor with active COVID-19. The donor label of this sample is uncertain. DNA of the CDR3: TGTGCCAGCAGCTTGTCGGTAGCGGGAGGGCCGGGGGAGACCCAGTACTTC. This sequence encodes CASSLSVAGGPGETQYF.